The 17 T cell receptor beta chains presented below share a single source sample, sequenced in a study of cytomegalovirus exposure and HLA in healthy donors. PCR was performed using 60 Vbeta and 13 Jbeta primers. Profiling relied on immunoSEQ multiplex PCR, and the TCRdb table lists in-frame clones only, not all of them. The sample lists 110,000 to 150,000 clones, about 82% occurring once. Sequenced sample: PBMCs. The receptor set was obtained from a woman aged 40 to 50 in good health and CMV-seropositive.

V and J are TRBV5-1 and TRBJ1-2; 8 nucleotides match TRBD1. V shed 1 base, J shed 0 bases, and the junction held 5 bases outside the gene matches. Germline V CDR1 and CDR2: SGHRS, YFSETQ. This CDR3 contains 16 residues. The DNA for the CDR3 is TGCGCCAGCAGCTTGAGACAGGGGACAGCTAACTATGGCTACACCTTC. Its translation is CASSLRQGTANYGYTF. Full variable domain (remainder filled in from reference TRBV5-1 and TRBJ1-2): KAGVTQTPRYLIKTRGQQVTLSCSPISGHRSVSWYQQTPGQGLQFLFEYFSETQRNKGNFPGRFSGRQFSNSRSEMNVSTLELGDSALYLCASSLRQGTANYGYTFGSGTRLTVV.

V usage is TRBV7-2 and J usage is TRBJ2-3; TRBD2 agrees at 9 bases. V lost 3 bases to trimming and J lost 1 base; unmatched junction nucleotides: 2. The CDR3 is 15 amino acids. Germline loops: CDR1 SGHTA, CDR2 FQGNSA. In DNA form, the CDR3 reads TGTGCCAGCAGCTTTGTAGCGGGGGGCACAGATACGCAGTATTTT. It translates to CASSFVAGGTDTQYF.

This clone was observed a single time. V usage is TRBV5-6 and J usage is TRBJ1-6, with D unclear. CDR3 length: 14 amino acids. Germline loops: CDR1 SGHDT, CDR2 YYEEEE. Between the trimmed V and J ends, which lost 3 bases and 5 bases, there was a span of 9 bases. CDR3 DNA sequence: TGTGCCAGCAGCTGGGGAGGAGATAATTCACCCCTCCACTTT. Protein sequence: CASSWGGDNSPLHF.

The table lists this clone with a few counts. This rearrangement joins TRBV6-5 to TRBJ2-1; the D gene is possibly TRBD2 (5 bases). Germline values: CDR1 MNHEY, CDR2 SVGAGI. This CDR3 is 15 amino acids long. Trimming stripped 1 base from V and 3 bases from J, with 10 bases between. This CDR3 is CASSYWSSSYNEQFF. DNA of the CDR3: TGTGCCAGCAGTTACTGGTCTAGCAGCTACAATGAGCAGTTCTTC.

The rearrangement joins TRBV4-3 to TRBJ1-2; 9 positions match TRBD1. Trimming took 1 base from V and 3 from J; bases not matched to a gene: 6. CDR3 size: 16 residues. CDR1 and CDR2 from the germline V gene are LGHNA and YSLEER. As DNA, the CDR3 is TGCGCCAGCAGCCAAGTCACAGGGGGCGTATACTATGGCTACACCTTC. It yields the protein CASSQVTGGVYYGYTF.

Of note for this clone: At one of its ends the junction is not consistent with the germline gene, which may arise from a read error. The genes are TRBV7-9 and TRBJ1-1; D unresolved. This CDR3 has 16 amino acids. The germline V gene has CDR1 SEHNR and CDR2 FQNEAQ (reference sequence). The CDR3 here is CSSSLGKPGLNTEAFF. The CDR3 region has the DNA TGTTCCAGCAGCTTAGGAAAGCCAGGTTTGAACACTGAAGCTTTCTTT. Together with reference TRBV7-9 and TRBJ1-1, the CDR3 gives the full variable domain: DTGVSQNPRHKITKRGQNVTFRCDPISEHNRLYWYRQTLGQGPEFLTYFQNEAQLEKSRLLSDRFSAERPKGSFSTLEIQRTEQGDSAMYLCSSSLGKPGLNTEAFFGQGTRLTVV.

The chain recombines TRBV6-1 with TRBJ2-5; TRBD1 matches at 7 bases. V lost 2 bases, J lost 11 bases, and 8 bases stayed unmatched. Germline CDR1 and CDR2: MNHNS and SASEGT. The CDR3 runs to 13 residues. The CDR3 coding sequence is TGTGCCAGCAGTGAATACAGGGGTTGGGAGCAGTACTTC. Translating it yields CASSEYRGWEQYF.

The V gene is TRBV5-1, the J gene TRBJ2-7; possibly TRBD2 for D (6 bases). Per germline, CDR1 SGHRS and CDR2 YFSETQ. This CDR3 has 14 amino acids. Trimming removed 2 bases at V and 5 bases at J, with 14 bases between. CDR3 residues: CASSFGPGTDEQYF. The CDR3 DNA follows: TGCGCCAGCAGCTTTGGTCCAGGGACTGACGAGCAGTACTTC. The full variable domain, with the rest looked up from reference TRBV5-1 and TRBJ2-7, is KAGVTQTPRYLIKTRGQQVTLSCSPISGHRSVSWYQQTPGQGLQFLFEYFSETQRNKGNFPGRFSGRQFSNSRSEMNVSTLELGDSALYLCASSFGPGTDEQYFGPGTRLTVT.

CDR3 sequence reads: CASSQETAEGNSPLHF. DNA for the CDR3: TGCGCCAGCAGCCAAGAAACGGCCGAGGGAAATTCACCCCTCCACTTT. This rearrangement joins TRBV4-1 to TRBJ1-6; D is ambiguous. Trimming removed 0 bases from V and 7 bases from J, with 13 bases in between. The length of the CDR3 is 16 residues. CDR1 is MGHRA and CDR2 is YSYEKL in the germline V gene.

The gene calls are TRBV27 and TRBJ2-2; TRBD2 matches at 11 bases. The CDR3 length is 15 residues. Germline CDR1 and CDR2: MNHEY and SMNVEV (reference sequence). Unmatched junction bases numbered 4, after V lost 5 bases and J lost 5 bases. The CDR3 DNA reads as TGTGCCAGCAGTGTTTCTAGCGGGGGGACCGGGGAGCTGTTTTTT. It translates to CASSVSSGGTGELFF.

This chain links TRBV7-2 with TRBJ2-7, with D uncertain. The CDR3 sequence is 14 residues long. V dropped 1 base and J dropped 2 bases, with 9 bases sitting between them. Germline CDR1 SGHTA, CDR2 FQGNSA. The CDR3 sequence is CASSLERFTYEQYF. The CDR3 bases are TGTGCCAGCAGCTTAGAACGGTTCACCTACGAGCAGTACTTC.

V is TRBV10-2 and J is TRBJ2-7; D is perhaps TRBD1 (6 bases). The V end was cut by 8 bases, the J end by 2 bases, with 16 bases between. Germline lookup yields CDR1 WSHSY and CDR2 SAAADI. The CDR3 is 14 residues long. The CDR3 here is CASGIGGVAYEQYF. In nucleotides, the CDR3 is TGCGCCAGCGGGATAGGGGGAGTTGCCTACGAGCAGTACTTC.

J is TRBJ1-3 and V is TRBV11-2, with a tentative D call TRBD1 (5 bases). CDR1 SGHAT and CDR2 FQNNGV come from the germline V gene. The CDR3 length is 12 residues. V was clipped by 2 bases and J by 8 bases, with 7 bases between them. For the CDR3, the DNA is TGTGCCAGCAGCTTAAGGGGCCACACCATATATTTT. It encodes CASSLRGHTIYF. Full variable domain (remainder filled in from reference TRBV11-2 and TRBJ1-3): EAGVAQSPRYKIIEKRQSVAFWCNPISGHATLYWYQQILGQGPKLLIQFQNNGVVDDSQLPKDRFSAERLKGVDSTLKIQPAKLEDSAVYLCASSLRGHTIYFGEGSWLTVV.

The chain joins TRBV7-9 to TRBJ2-1; 7 bases fit TRBD2. V lost 1 base to trimming and J lost 8 bases; unmatched junction nucleotides: 5. Germline V CDR1 and CDR2: SEHNR, FQNEAQ (reference sequence). The CDR3 extends over 14 amino acids. CDR3 coding DNA: TGTGCCAGCAGCTTAGTCGGGAGGTCGGATGAGCAGTTCTTC. It specifies CASSLVGRSDEQFF.

The table lists this clone with a count of one. V is TRBV5-5 and J is TRBJ2-1; the match to TRBD1 covers 9 bases. Germline lookup yields CDR1 SGHKS and CDR2 YYEKEE (reference sequence). Trimming took 4 bases from V and 2 from J; bases not matched to a gene: 10. The CDR3 is 17 residues long. The CDR3 bases are TGTGCCAGCAGCGACGGACACGGGACAGGGACCTACAATGAGCAGTTCTTC. Translation: CASSDGHGTGTYNEQFF.

The chain joins TRBV6-6 to TRBJ2-7; 9 positions match TRBD2. Per the germline V gene, CDR1 is MNHNY and CDR2 is SVGAGI (reference sequence). V shed 2 bases, J shed 2 bases, and the junction held 4 bases outside the gene matches. The CDR3 covers 15 residues. The CDR3 loop reads CASSYIAGETYEQYF. DNA for the CDR3: TGTGCCAGCAGTTACATAGCGGGGGAGACCTACGAGCAGTACTTC.

This sequence joins TRBV9 and TRBJ2-7, with TRBD2 matching over 9 bases. CDR3 length: 16 residues. CDR1 is SGDLS, CDR2 YYNGEE, per germline. J was trimmed by 4 bases and V by 0 bases; bases with no gene match: 8. This CDR3 reads CASSVEGGRGLYEQYF. The CDR3 DNA reads TGTGCCAGCAGCGTAGAAGGCGGGAGGGGGCTGTACGAGCAGTACTTC. Variable domain in full (rest from reference TRBV9 and TRBJ2-7): DSGVTQTPKHLITATGQRVTLRCSPRSGDLSVYWYQQSLDQGLQFLIQYYNGEERAKGNILERFSAQQFPDLHSELNLSSLELGDSALYFCASSVEGGRGLYEQYFGPGTRLTVT.